The 7 T cell receptor beta chains below all came from one sample that was sequenced in a study of T-cell reconstitution after alpha-beta-depleted transplantation in children (dated by TCRdb to between 2015 and 2016). The library was obtained by PCR. TCRdb lists the instrument as Illumina HiSeq 2500. To normalize quantification of the TCRbeta repertoire, the TCR libraries were built with molecular barcoding that relied on unique molecular identifiers. TCRdb reprocessed the public reads (quality trimming at Q25 with fastp, clone calling with MiXCR) and kept in-frame beta chains. Rows matching on CDR3 protein sequence are summarized as one entry with the most common DNA and genes. The sample table records around 440,000 distinct CDR3 sequences; 15% to 20% of these occur just once. The leading ten clones occupy approximately 29% of the sample. Sample treatment or condition, as interpreted from the label and publication: allogeneic hematopoietic cell transplantation with graft depleted of TCRalphabeta T cells and CD19 B cells.

Sequencing was performed on PBMCs, mostly from graft donor cells, taken 360 days after TCRalphabeta/CD19-depleted stem cell transplant. Receptors were obtained from a boy in the first two years of life who had a stem cell transplant for Wiskott-Aldrich syndrome, so the T cells may come from the graft donor.

This clonotype has a count of ten or more. This chain joins TRBV7-2 and TRBJ2-5; D remains ambiguous. The ends were cut back, 0 bases at V and 2 bases at J, with 4 bases in the middle. This CDR3 region has 13 residues. Germline assignment: CDR1 SGHTA and CDR2 FQGNSA. The CDR3 DNA reads as TGTGCCAGCAGCTTAGCCCTACAAGAGACCCAGTACTTC. Amino acid sequence: CASSLALQETQYF. Full variable domain (rest looked up from reference TRBV7-2 and TRBJ2-5): GAGVSQSPSNKVTEKGKDVELRCDPISGHTALYWYRQSLGQGLEFLIYFQGNSAPDKSGLPSDRFSAERTGGSVSTLTIQRTQQEDSAVYLCASSLALQETQYFGPGTRLLVL.

In this sample, this clonotype turned up a few times. The chain has TRBV7-2 and TRBJ2-3; 14 bases align to TRBD2. The CDR3 contains 15 residues. V lost 10 bases and J lost 4; bases outside the gene matches: 7. Germline V lookup: CDR1 SGHTA, CDR2 FQGNSA. The DNA of the CDR3 is TGTGCCACCCGACTAGCGGGAGGGAACTCAGATACGCAGTATTTT. It encodes CATRLAGGNSDTQYF.

This clonotype has only a few counts. The chain is built from TRBV29-1 and TRBJ2-7, with TRBD1 matching over 9 bases. The germline CDR1 and CDR2 sequences are SQVTM and ANQGSEA. V was clipped by 6 bases and J by 7 bases; unmatched bases: 10. The CDR3 loop spans 13 amino acids. The DNA of the CDR3 is TGCAGCGTCGGATACAGGGGGCAAAGGGAGCAGTACTTC. As protein: CSVGYRGQREQYF.

Notes on this clonotype: A read error may account for a junction end that differs from germline. The CDR3 spells CASSIGLVNLLF. The CDR3 DNA reads TGTGCCAGCAGCATTGGACTAGTAAACTTGCTCTTC. This chain links TRBV7-2 with TRBJ2-1; 7 bases are shared with TRBD2. The CDR3 loop spans 12 amino acids. The germline gives CDR1 SGHTA, CDR2 FQGNSA.

The rearrangement links TRBV7-8 to TRBJ2-7, with a weak D call TRBD2 (5 bases). The V end lost 1 base, the J end lost 7 bases, and 14 bases lay between the germline ends. CDR3 length: 14 residues. From germline, CDR1 is SGHVS and CDR2 FQNEAQ. The CDR3, as DNA: TGTGCCAGCAGCTTAGACGGTAAAGGCGGGGAGCAGTACTTC. This translates into CASSLDGKGGEQYF.

This clonotype was picked up a small number of times. V and J are TRBV18 and TRBJ2-7, with a tentative D call TRBD2 (5 bases). Germline CDR1 is KGHSH and CDR2 is LQKENI. The germline V and J ends were trimmed by 4 bases and 5 bases, with 18 bases remaining between them. The CDR3 sequence is 15 residues long. The CDR3 sequence: CASSLSREGSDEQYF. The CDR3 DNA follows: TGTGCCAGCTCACTCTCGAGGGAAGGGTCAGACGAGCAGTACTTC.

The chain is built from TRBV12-3 or TRBV12-4 and TRBJ2-4; no clear D gene. With 7 bases removed from V and 4 bases from J, the gap between germline ends came to 5 bases. This CDR3 has 11 residues. The CDR3 region has the DNA TGTGCCAGCATGCGTAAAAACATTCAGTACTTC. This sequence encodes CASMRKNIQYF.